This T cell receptor (beta chain) was profiled in a study of shared clonotypes between healthy human individuals (dated by TCRdb to the early 2020s). Background for the entire study: The cohort included three men and a couple of women between 18 and 49 years of age. For each donor, CD4 naive and CD4 memory were each run on three plates, CD8 naive on two plates, and CD8 memory on one plate. To estimate repertoire size and how much clonotype sharing occurs between individuals, the study deeply sequenced the blood TCR repertoires of roughly 5 healthy adults. Different laboratories and diverse techniques were used to prepare libraries and sequence TCR repertoires, to increase sequencing depth and limit assay-specific biases. Leukapheresis yielded between about 0.9 and 9 billion PBMCs per donor.

Summary of the overall study and its limitations: Compared with non-shared clonotypes, the clonotypes found in all four sorted-subset donors had higher generation probabilities. Estimated clonotype richness was generally larger for naive than for memory subsets. Pairwise subsampling indicated that sequencing depth was expected to affect the degree of clonotype sharing among donors. Incomplete sequencing was indicated by rarefaction of sorted-subset datasets, despite the large sequencing depth. Because the study included only a small number of donors, the genetic and exposure-history diversity represented was limited. Sampling was limited to blood, and TCR repertoires in tissue likely differ from TCR repertoires in blood. Sharing across a handful of donors was observed for about 4.8% of naive CD4, 3% to 4% of naive CD8, over 2% of memory CD4, and roughly 0.4% of memory CD8 clonotypes.

Including cysteine and phenylalanine, the CDR3 has 14 amino acids. Solely the CDR3 DNA is kept, with 42 bases framed from the first base. According to the germline V gene, CDR1 reads SGHVS and CDR2 reads FNYEAQ. V is pruned by 4 bases and J by 5 bases, leaving 8 bases of the junction without a gene match. Using the deep immunoSEQ assay, multiplex PCR amplified TCR CDR3 regions from genomic DNA. Extracted genomic DNA from each cell subset was distributed evenly across all wells of several immunoSEQ 96-well plates, and each plate was treated as a replicate. Each replicate PCR for sorted subsets received roughly 0.2 ug genomic DNA, equal to about 30,000 T cell genomes. Purified libraries were quantified with a Qubit 3.0 fluorometer, sized on a Bioanalyzer 2100, and re-quantified with the KAPA Library Quantification kit. A separate single-read 150-cycle Illumina NextSeq 550 flow cell was used to sequence each immunoSEQ 96-well plate. On the authors' methods: Because only junctional sequences without quality scores were contained in the immunoSEQ output, filtering matching that applied to full-length reads could not be performed. Sequences were annotated with PyIR, a Python wrapper for IgBLAST v1.9, and V/J genes and CDR3 were assigned using IMGT germline references. Reads were filtered out if the reads had weak V/J assignments (E-value above 1e-6), no CDR3, stop codons, out-of-frame junctions, or ambiguous translated residues. V3J clonotypes were defined by identical inferred V gene, J gene, and CDR3 amino acid sequence. The percentage overlap between two repertoires was calculated by dividing the number of shared unique clonotypes by the size of the smaller repertoire. Repertoire richness was assessed with RTK rarefaction, the Chao1 estimator, and Recon v2.1 estimates of unobserved clonotypes. OLGA was used to compute generation probabilities for all TCRbeta clonotypes that the gDNA method yielded from a handful of donors. TCRdb retrieved this table from immuneACCESS and kept in-frame rearrangements only. Not all clones are present; in checked studies, unresolved V genes account for under half, and no reason is known for the remainder. Clone size and the V and J calls come from that table; the DNA yielded D and trimming. Here the sample has around 2.1 million clones; 85% to 95% occur a single time. The ten largest clones take up under 2% of the sample.

CD8 naive samples consisted of CD45RO-negative cells that were positively selected for CCR7, yielding a CD45RA+CCR7+ population without TemRA cells. Healthy HIV-negative adults with no recently reported acute infections or vaccinations were included as donors. Only Caucasian adults living in Nashville, Tennessee, USA were represented among the donors. After blood collection by leukapheresis, PBMCs were isolated using Ficoll-Histopaque density gradient centrifugation and then cryopreserved in the vapor phase of liquid nitrogen. Analytical flow cytometry was used to check the purity and quantity of every magnetically sorted T cell population. From each sorted fraction, genomic DNA was isolated and quantified by UV absorbance on a Nanodrop 2000c. About this clone: This receptor's antigen is unknown. Base qualities are not recorded, but no much larger clone differs from it by a single base.

The chain couples TRBV7-6 to TRBJ2-7, with 7 bases aligning to TRBD1. The clonotype originates from a man between 18 and 29 years old in good health. Some clones in this sample may be carry-over from other donors' samples. Sample: naive CD8+ T cells from PBMCs. The cell subset or site label for this specimen denotes: CD45RA+CCR7+. CDR3 protein: CASSSRQGRDEQYF. The DNA sequence follows: TGTGCCAGCAGCTCCCGACAGGGTCGGGACGAGCAGTACTTC.